The 26 T cell receptor beta chains reported below all come from one sample, sequenced in a study of shared clonotypes between healthy human individuals. Here immunoSEQ multiplex PCR was the method, and the copy in TCRdb shows in-frame clones only, minus some. Seen here are 2,500,000 or so clones, 93% observed once, and the top ten hold 0.36%. The source material was naive CD4+ T cells from PBMCs. Subset: CD45RA+ positively selected. The receptor set was obtained from a man aged 18-30 years in good health. Some clones in this sample may be carry-over from other donors' samples.

The chain has TRBV7-9 and TRBJ2-1, with D possibly matching TRBD2 (6 bases). Trimming left V 1 base short and J 1 base short, with 8 bases between. The CDR3 covers 15 residues. Germline V CDR1 and CDR2: SEHNR, FQNEAQ (reference sequence). The CDR3 sequence is CASSLGAGSYNEQFF. CDR3 nucleotides: TGTGCCAGCAGCTTAGGTGCGGGGTCCTACAATGAGCAGTTCTTC.

In DNA, the CDR3 is TGCAGCGCGAGCGCTAGCGGGAGGGCCCCCCAGCAGTTCTTC. It specifies CSASASGRAPQQFF. The chain combines TRBV29-1 with TRBJ2-1; TRBD2 matches at 12 bases. Germline loops: CDR1 SQVTM, CDR2 ANQGSEA. Unmatched junction bases numbered 12, after V lost 7 bases and J lost 11 bases. The CDR3 contains 14 residues.

J is TRBJ1-3 and V is TRBV5-1; the D is unclear. Germline CDR1 reads SGHRS; CDR2 reads YFSETQ. The V end lost 4 bases, the J end lost 11 bases, and 16 bases lay between the germline ends. The CDR3 runs 13 residues. The CDR3 DNA sequence: TGCGCCAGCAGCCCCGGAGAAATGAGGGCCATATATTTT. It codes for CASSPGEMRAIYF.

J is TRBJ2-5 and V is TRBV6-1, with TRBD2 matching over 9 bases. This CDR3 contains 14 residues. The germline gives CDR1 MNHNS, CDR2 SASEGT. Trimming removed 4 bases from V and 5 bases from J; junction bases left unmatched: 5. The chain's CDR3 is CASSGVAGEETQYF. In nucleotides, the CDR3 is TGTGCCAGCAGTGGAGTAGCGGGGGAGGAGACCCAGTACTTC.

The V and J genes are TRBV4-1 and TRBJ1-4, with D perhaps TRBD1 (5 bases). V was pared by 0 bases and J by 3 bases, with 11 bases between. The CDR3 totals 16 residues. Germline V CDR1 and CDR2: MGHRA, YSYEKL. The CDR3 is CASSQEGVGANEKLFF. The CDR3 DNA is TGCGCCAGCAGCCAAGAGGGGGTAGGTGCTAATGAAAAACTGTTTTTT.

The CDR3 protein is CATELGGRYTEAFF. The CDR3 DNA reads as TGTGCCACCGAACTCGGGGGGCGTTACACTGAAGCTTTCTTT. V gene TRBV6-6 combines with J gene TRBJ1-1, with D possibly matching TRBD1 (6 bases). V was clipped by 10 bases and J by 3 bases, with 18 bases between them. CDR1 MNHNY and CDR2 SVGAGI come from the germline V gene (reference sequence). The CDR3 extends over 14 amino acids.

This rearrangement joins TRBV5-1 to TRBJ2-4; 11 bases are shared with TRBD1. The CDR3 has 15 amino acids. The J segment lost 10 bases and the V segment lost 0 bases, leaving 6 bases of the junction unmatched. In germline, CDR1 is SGHRS, CDR2 YFSETQ. The CDR3 protein is CASSLADRGQWIQYF. The DNA for the CDR3 is TGCGCCAGCAGCTTGGCGGACAGGGGGCAATGGATTCAGTACTTC. The variable domain in full, completed from reference TRBV5-1 and TRBJ2-4, reads KAGVTQTPRYLIKTRGQQVTLSCSPISGHRSVSWYQQTPGQGLQFLFEYFSETQRNKGNFPGRFSGRQFSNSRSEMNVSTLELGDSALYLCASSLADRGQWIQYFGAGTRLSVL.

As regards this clone: Other DNA sequences in this sample translate to the same CDR3. This chain connects TRBV28 to TRBJ2-1; 8 nucleotides agree with TRBD2. Germline loops: CDR1 MDHEN, CDR2 SYDVKM. The trim removed 3 bases at V and 1 base at J, leaving 2 bases unmatched. The CDR3 consists of 15 residues. CDR3 sequence (DNA): TGTGCCAGCAGTTTCTCGGGAGGGTCCTACAATGAGCAGTTCTTC. Its protein is CASSFSGGSYNEQFF. Complete variable domain (other parts from reference TRBV28 and TRBJ2-1): DVKVTQSSRYLVKRTGEKVFLECVQDMDHENMFWYRQDPGLGLRLIYFSYDVKMKEKGDIPEGYSVSREKKERFSLILESASTNQTSMYLCASSFSGGSYNEQFFGPGTRLTVL.

This chain joins TRBV6-5 and TRBJ2-1; 11 bases align to TRBD2. V lost 2 bases and J lost 7; bases outside the gene matches: 4. The CDR3 is 15 residues long. Germline assignment: CDR1 MNHEY and CDR2 SVGAGI. The chain's CDR3 is CASSYDLAGGNEQFF. As DNA, the CDR3 is TGTGCCAGCAGTTACGATCTAGCGGGAGGAAATGAGCAGTTCTTC.

The V and J genes are TRBV28 and TRBJ2-3; TRBD2 is a possible D gene (5 bases). The V and J ends lost 7 bases and 10 bases respectively, with 15 bases between them. The CDR3 is 12 residues long. Per the germline V gene, CDR1 is MDHEN and CDR2 is SYDVKM. The CDR3 spells CASTSNGVPQYF. CDR3 bases: TGTGCCAGCACCTCAAACGGGGTGCCGCAGTATTTT.

The gene calls are TRBV28 and TRBJ1-2, with TRBD1 as a possible D gene (5 bases). Trimming stripped 2 bases from V and 4 bases from J, with 11 bases between. There are 14 residues in the CDR3. Germline lookup yields CDR1 MDHEN and CDR2 SYDVKM. The CDR3 DNA follows: TGTGCCAGCAGTTTAGTAACGGACACCTATGGCTACACCTTC. Encoded protein: CASSLVTDTYGYTF.

This clone was observed a single time. The chain uses TRBV2 and TRBJ2-5, with 7 positions matching TRBD2. This CDR3 region has 13 residues. Germline CDR1 SNHLY, CDR2 FYNNEI. With V trimmed by 8 bases and J by 6 bases, 9 bases remained unmatched. Written as DNA, the CDR3 is TGTGCCAGCGGGGGGGACTGGGTCAAGACCCAGTACTTC. The encoded protein is CASGGDWVKTQYF.

This clone turned up a few times. This same CDR3 is encoded by further DNA sequences in the sample. This chain links TRBV18 with TRBJ1-5; D not resolved. The length of the CDR3 is 13 residues. The germline V and J ends were trimmed by 3 bases and 5 bases, with 8 bases remaining between them. Germline V gives CDR1 KGHSH, CDR2 LQKENI. The CDR3 DNA reads as TGTGCCAGCTCACCCTATTGGGATCAGCCCCAGCATTTT. Translation: CASSPYWDQPQHF.

A word on this clone: Other DNA sequences of this sample code for an identical CDR3. The chain combines TRBV7-9 with TRBJ2-1; D ambiguous. Trimming pared 3 bases from V and 2 bases from J, leaving 2 bases between. CDR1 is SEHNR and CDR2 is FQNEAQ in the germline V gene (reference sequence). There are 12 residues in the CDR3. The CDR3 loop is CASSFPYNEQFF. The DNA for the CDR3 is TGTGCCAGCAGCTTCCCCTACAATGAGCAGTTCTTC.

The chain joins TRBV5-4 to TRBJ2-5, with D unclear. V was pared by 0 bases and J by 5 bases, with 11 bases between. The CDR3 extends over 14 amino acids. The germline gives CDR1 SGHNT, CDR2 YYREEE (reference sequence). Written as DNA, the CDR3 is TGTGCCAGCAGCTTGGTTCAGTTGGGGGAGACCCAGTACTTC. Its translation is CASSLVQLGETQYF.

This clone was recorded once. Different DNA sequences within this sample yield the same CDR3. V is TRBV6-5 and J is TRBJ1-2; D unresolved. CDR3 length: 13 residues. Deletions cut 5 bases from V and 2 bases from J, with 9 bases between. Germline CDR1 is MNHEY and CDR2 is SVGAGI. The CDR3 region has the DNA TGTGCCAGCAGTGAGGACGGAAACTATGGCTACACCTTC. Encoded protein: CASSEDGNYGYTF.

The chain couples TRBV18 to TRBJ2-5, with 8 bases lining up with TRBD1. Germline values: CDR1 KGHSH, CDR2 LQKENI. This CDR3 region has 14 residues. J lost 6 bases, V lost 5 bases, and 8 bases had no gene match. The CDR3 DNA reads as TGTGCCAGCTCATCCGGGACAGGAGGCAAGACCCAGTACTTC. Its protein product is CASSSGTGGKTQYF.

The V call is TRBV29-1, the J call TRBJ2-7; D perhaps matches TRBD1 (6 bases). V lost 5 bases to trimming and J lost 2 bases, with 13 bases between them. Per the germline V gene, CDR1 is SQVTM and CDR2 is ANQGSEA. The CDR3 covers 13 residues. The CDR3 DNA reads as TGCAGCGTTTCCCAGGGGTTTGCCTACGAGCAGTACTTC. Protein: CSVSQGFAYEQYF.

A single count supports this clone. This chain uses TRBV5-1 with TRBJ2-5, with D possibly being TRBD2 (6 bases). Trimming shortened V by 2 bases and J by 5 bases, and 16 bases separated the two germline ends. The CDR3 has 15 residues. Germline V gene sequence: CDR1 SGHRS, CDR2 YFSETQ. The CDR3 sequence is CASSFSGGRLETQYF. Written as DNA, the CDR3 is TGCGCCAGCAGCTTCAGTGGAGGGAGGCTGGAGACCCAGTACTTC.

The chain joins TRBV28 to TRBJ2-2, with D tentatively TRBD1 (5 bases). V was shortened by 6 bases and J by 1 base, with 12 bases between the two germline ends. Germline values: CDR1 MDHEN, CDR2 SYDVKM. The CDR3 consists of 15 residues. The CDR3 spells CASRLDRWNTGELFF. CDR3 DNA sequence: TGTGCCAGCAGACTCGACAGATGGAACACCGGGGAGCTGTTTTTT.

Of note for this clone: The CDR3 ends on some other residue instead of the conserved phenylalanine or tryptophan, so this is likely a read error. This chain connects TRBV5-1 to TRBJ2-7; 7 nucleotides match TRBD1. Germline V gene lookup returns CDR1 SGHRS and CDR2 YFSETQ. J gave up 2 bases and V 4 bases, and 12 bases lay outside the gene matches. The CDR3 extends over 16 amino acids. The CDR3 protein is CASSPGRTGNTYEQYS. CDR3 in DNA: TGCGCCAGCAGCCCGGGTAGGACAGGTAATACCTACGAGCAGTACTCC.

V gene TRBV7-6 combines with J gene TRBJ2-1; tentatively, D is TRBD2 (5 bases). This CDR3 is 16 amino acids long. The germline V gene encodes CDR1 SGHVS and CDR2 FNYEAQ. The ends were cut back, 5 bases at V and 4 bases at J, with 18 bases in the middle. CDR3 region: CASSQPGSFIYNEQFF. The CDR3 bases are TGTGCCAGCAGCCAACCGGGAAGCTTTATATACAATGAGCAGTTCTTC.

The V call is TRBV2, the J call TRBJ1-4; D uncertain. This CDR3 has 14 amino acids. Germline V gives CDR1 SNHLY, CDR2 FYNNEI. Trimming removed 3 bases at V and 11 bases at J, with 16 bases between. The CDR3 DNA reads as TGTGCCAGCAGTGAGTGGCGAGACACGCCTAAACTGTTTTTT. Translation gives CASSEWRDTPKLFF.

The rearrangement joins TRBV7-3 to TRBJ2-1; 12 bases are shared with TRBD2. The ends lost 4 bases at V and 8 bases at J; junction bases unmatched: 12. This CDR3 is built from 17 residues. Germline V gene lookup returns CDR1 SGHTA and CDR2 FQGTGA. CDR3 bases: TGTGCCAGCAGCTCCTTACTAGCGGGAGGTTTGGTCGATGAGCAGTTCTTC. It translates to CASSSLLAGGLVDEQFF.

The chain joins TRBV30 to TRBJ2-3; D possibly corresponds to TRBD2 (5 bases). This CDR3 is built from 16 residues. Germline V gene lookup returns CDR1 GTSNPN and CDR2 SVGIG (reference sequence). Trimming took 5 bases from V and 1 from J, leaving 19 bases between them. CDR3 in DNA: TGTGCCTGGTCCCCGGACTTAATTTTAGGCACAGATACGCAGTATTTT. Protein: CAWSPDLILGTDTQYF.

This chain joins TRBV18 and TRBJ2-7; the D gene is possibly TRBD2 (5 bases). The CDR3 spans 15 residues. Trimming removed 1 base at V and 5 bases at J, with 15 bases between. The V gene's germline CDR1 is KGHSH and CDR2 LQKENI. The CDR3 here is CASSPLRVTENEQYF. The DNA for the CDR3 is TGTGCCAGCTCACCACTGAGGGTCACGGAGAACGAGCAGTACTTC.